These 21 T cell receptor beta chains came from one sample sequenced in a study of blood T cells in healthy people across ages. Next came a second PCR, run for about 7 to 12 cycles, which used a sample-barcoded 5' primer along with a J-beta primer mix. TCRdb redid the calling of the 5' RACE reads with MiXCR, one entry per CDR3 protein. The sample includes over 600,000 distinct CDR3 sequences, 46% of them seen just once. What was sequenced was blood. The receptor set was obtained from an elderly man in good health.

CDR3 in amino acids: CASSSMAGGNEKLFF. The CDR3 coding sequence is TGTGCCAGCAGCTCAATGGCGGGTGGTAATGAAAAACTGTTTTTT. The rearrangement joins TRBV7-9 to TRBJ1-4, with no clear D. V lost 4 bases, J lost 4 bases, and 13 bases lay in between. CDR1 and CDR2 (germline): SEHNR, FQNEAQ (reference sequence). The CDR3 has 15 residues.

CDR3 loop: CASSLVGISYNEQFF. CDR3 DNA: TGCGCCAGCAGCTTGGTCGGAATATCCTACAATGAGCAGTTCTTC. The chain joins TRBV5-1 to TRBJ2-1; unclear D gene. The CDR3 is 15 amino acids. With 0 bases removed from V and 1 base from J, the gap between germline ends came to 8 bases. Germline V lookup: CDR1 SGHRS, CDR2 YFSETQ.

The V gene is TRBV12-3 or TRBV12-4, the J gene TRBJ1-4, with a weak D call TRBD1 (5 bases). The CDR3 spans 14 residues. The V and J ends lost 5 bases and 6 bases respectively, with 13 bases between them. CDR3 sequence reads: CASSRGVEDEKLFF. The CDR3 region has the DNA TGTGCCAGCAGTCGAGGGGTAGAGGATGAAAAACTGTTTTTT.

This clonotype has more than one count but fewer than ten. The chain has TRBV20-1 and TRBJ2-1; D unclear. The V and J ends lost 3 bases and 10 bases respectively, with 10 bases between them. The CDR3 has 11 residues. CDR1 is DFQATT, CDR2 SNEGSKA, per germline (reference sequence). CDR3 DNA: TGCAGTGCTAGCCCTCCTATAGAGCAGTTCTTC. This sequence encodes CSASPPIEQFF.

Note on this clonotype: The junction does not match germline at one end; this may be a read error. V is TRBV7-2 and J is TRBJ1-1; unclear D gene. Germline lookup yields CDR1 SGHTA and CDR2 FQGNSA. CDR3 length: 13 residues. Here the CDR3 DNA reads TGTGCCAACAGCTTTACAGAGAACACTGAAGCTTTCTTT. It translates to CANSFTENTEAFF. Supplemented by reference TRBV7-2 and TRBJ1-1, the full variable domain reads GAGVSQSPSNKVTEKGKDVELRCDPISGHTALYWYRQSLGQGLEFLIYFQGNSAPDKSGLPSDRFSAERTGGSVSTLTIQRTQQEDSAVYLCANSFTENTEAFFGQGTRLTVV.

This clonotype has just one count. This chain links TRBV12-3 or TRBV12-4 with TRBJ2-2; TRBD2 agrees at 12 bases. There are 19 residues in the CDR3. The trim removed 3 bases at V and 7 bases at J, leaving 15 bases unmatched. The CDR3 region is CASSLLAGGTKPLFGELFF. CDR3 bases: TGTGCCAGCAGTTTGCTAGCGGGAGGGACAAAACCTCTCTTCGGGGAGCTGTTTTTT.

The V gene is TRBV7-2, the J gene TRBJ2-5; TRBD1 aligns across 7 bases. The junction had 11 bases not matched to a gene; V was cut back by 2 bases and J by 5 bases. Germline CDR1 reads SGHTA; CDR2 reads FQGNSA. The CDR3 loop spans 16 amino acids. The CDR3 here is CASSLTTGQHGETQYF. The CDR3 bases are TGTGCCAGCAGCTTAACCACGGGACAGCACGGGGAGACCCAGTACTTC.

The chain links TRBV7-2 to TRBJ2-7, with TRBD2 matching over 9 bases. Germline V gene lookup returns CDR1 SGHTA and CDR2 FQGNSA. The CDR3 length is 15 residues. V was pared by 1 base and J by 0 bases, with 1 base of the junction left unmatched. Written as DNA, the CDR3 is TGTGCCAGCAGCTTAGTAGCGGGGGACTCCTACGAGCAGTACTTC. It encodes CASSLVAGDSYEQYF.

The V gene is TRBV4-3, the J gene TRBJ2-3; 7 positions match TRBD2. Per germline, CDR1 LGHNA and CDR2 YSLEER. This CDR3 contains 18 residues. After removal of 0 bases from V and 3 bases from J, the junction contained 12 bases not matched to a gene. Written as DNA, the CDR3 is TGCGCCAGCAGCCAAGATCTGGGCGGGAGCGTGTGGACAGATACGCAGTATTTT. It specifies CASSQDLGGSVWTDTQYF.

The chain couples TRBV7-9 to TRBJ1-6; D gene uncertain. V lost 2 bases and J lost 10, with 6 bases in between. The CDR3 has 12 residues. Germline CDR1 reads SEHNR; CDR2 reads FQNEAQ (reference sequence). The CDR3 sequence: CASSLKQSPLHF. The CDR3 region has the DNA TGTGCCAGCAGCTTAAAGCAATCACCCCTCCACTTT.

This chain links TRBV14 with TRBJ2-5, with D maybe TRBD1 (6 bases). The germline V gene encodes CDR1 SGHDN and CDR2 FVKESK. Trimming stripped 1 base from V and 4 bases from J, with 13 bases between. The CDR3 runs to 15 residues. CDR3 in DNA: TGTGCCAGCAGCCAAGGACAGGCCCGTTTAGAGACCCAGTACTTC. Encoded protein: CASSQGQARLETQYF.

This chain connects TRBV20-1 to TRBJ2-1; possible D gene TRBD2, 5 bases. The CDR3 has 13 amino acids. Deletions cut 3 bases from V and 10 bases from J, with 16 bases between. Germline V lookup: CDR1 DFQATT, CDR2 SNEGSKA (reference sequence). CDR3 protein: CSARFGGGQEQFF. The CDR3 region has the DNA TGCAGTGCTAGGTTCGGCGGCGGGCAGGAGCAGTTCTTC.

The chain employs TRBV19 and TRBJ2-1; D may correspond to TRBD1 or TRBD2 (7 bases each). The CDR3 covers 14 residues. Germline lookup yields CDR1 LNHDA and CDR2 SQIVND (reference sequence). The V end was cut by 7 bases, the J end by 15 bases, with 25 bases between. Here the CDR3 reads CASTPGRGLREGFF. The CDR3 region has the DNA TGTGCCAGTACCCCGGGGAGGGGGCTAAGAGAAGGGTTCTTC.

The genes are TRBV7-2 and TRBJ1-5; TRBD1 is a possible D gene (5 bases). The CDR3 covers 13 residues. Trimming cost V 5 bases and J 8 bases, with 13 bases left between them. Germline V gives CDR1 SGHTA, CDR2 FQGNSA. Here the CDR3 DNA reads TGTGCCAGCAGCGCTCGGGGGTTGGAGCCCCAGCATTTT. Protein product: CASSARGLEPQHF.

The chain couples TRBV20-1 to TRBJ1-6; D is possibly TRBD1 (5 bases). Trimming took 6 bases from V and 0 from J, leaving 12 bases between them. Looked up from germline, CDR1 is DFQATT and CDR2 is SNEGSKA (reference sequence). The CDR3 is made up of 15 amino acids. The CDR3 DNA reads as TGCAGTGCCGCTGGGGGGAGCTCCTATAATTCACCCCTCCACTTT. Its translation: CSAAGGSSYNSPLHF.

This clonotype was counted many times. The rearrangement uses TRBV10-2 and TRBJ2-7, with D hard to call. Germline values: CDR1 WSHSY, CDR2 SAAADI. This CDR3 is 12 amino acids long. Deletions cut 8 bases from V and 7 bases from J, with 15 bases between. CDR3: CASALSAAEQYF. In DNA, the CDR3 is TGCGCCAGCGCCTTATCCGCTGCGGAGCAGTACTTC.

The gene calls are TRBV19 and TRBJ2-7; the match to TRBD2 covers 7 bases. Trimming at V came to 9 bases and at J to 0 bases, leaving 14 bases not matched to a gene. Germline CDR1 is LNHDA and CDR2 is SQIVND (reference sequence). CDR3 length: 16 amino acids. The CDR3 loop reads CASLPRWTSNSYEQYF. The CDR3 DNA reads TGTGCCAGCTTACCAAGGTGGACTAGTAACTCCTACGAGCAGTACTTC. Variable domain in full (rest from reference TRBV19 and TRBJ2-7): DGGITQSPKYLFRKEGQNVTLSCEQNLNHDAMYWYRQDPGQGLRLIYYSQIVNDFQKGDIAEGYSVSREKKESFPLTVTSAQKNPTAFYLCASLPRWTSNSYEQYFGPGTRLTVT.

This clonotype was observed a few times. V and J are TRBV6-2 or TRBV6-3 and TRBJ2-1, with 8 bases lining up with TRBD2. This CDR3 contains 13 residues. The ends lost 4 bases at V and 13 bases at J; junction bases unmatched: 9. Germline assignment: CDR1 MNHEY and CDR2 SVGEGT. CDR3 DNA sequence: TGTGCCAGCAGTTCTCGGACTAGCTTGGAACAGTTCTTC. Translation: CASSSRTSLEQFF.

The chain combines TRBV12-3 or TRBV12-4 with TRBJ2-7, with D tentatively TRBD2 (5 bases). The CDR3 spans 14 residues. Trimming took 3 bases from V and 1 from J, leaving 10 bases between them. The CDR3 reads CASSLRASSYEQYF. CDR3 nucleotide sequence: TGTGCCAGCAGTTTGCGGGCTAGTTCCTACGAGCAGTACTTC.

This clonotype came up a few times. The V call is TRBV29-1, the J call TRBJ2-5, with D possibly being TRBD1 or TRBD2 (5 bases each). The J call could be wrong; TRBJ2-7 is a better fit for the DNA end. The CDR3 spans 11 residues. Germline loops: CDR1 SQVTM, CDR2 ANQGSEA. The CDR3 DNA is TGCAGCGTTGACAGGGACCACGAGCAGTACTTC. Encoded protein: CSVDRDHEQYF.

The sample holds a few counts of this clonotype. The rearrangement joins TRBV20-1 to TRBJ1-2; 7 bases are a match to TRBD1. CDR3 length equals 14 residues. J lost 3 bases, V lost 8 bases, and 12 bases had no gene match. Per germline, CDR1 DFQATT and CDR2 SNEGSKA (reference sequence). CDR3 loop: CSPIRTGTDYGYTF. CDR3 nucleotides: TGCAGTCCAATCCGAACCGGGACAGACTATGGCTACACCTTC.